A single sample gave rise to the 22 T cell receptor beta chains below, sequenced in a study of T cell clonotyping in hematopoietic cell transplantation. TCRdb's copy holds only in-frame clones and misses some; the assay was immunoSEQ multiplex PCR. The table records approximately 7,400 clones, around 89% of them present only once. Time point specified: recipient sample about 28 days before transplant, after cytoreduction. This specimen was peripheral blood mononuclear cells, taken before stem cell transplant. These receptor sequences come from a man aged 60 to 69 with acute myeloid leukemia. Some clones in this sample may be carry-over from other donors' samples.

The CDR3 sequence: CASSQTRGQGGEAFF. The CDR3 nucleotides read TGCGCCAGCAGCCAAACTAGGGGACAGGGAGGTGAAGCTTTCTTT. This rearrangement joins TRBV4-1 to TRBJ1-1; 9 bases map to TRBD1. Trimming cost V 2 bases and J 7 bases; bases outside gene matches: 8. Germline-derived CDR1 and CDR2 are MGHRA and YSYEKL. The CDR3 is made up of 15 amino acids.

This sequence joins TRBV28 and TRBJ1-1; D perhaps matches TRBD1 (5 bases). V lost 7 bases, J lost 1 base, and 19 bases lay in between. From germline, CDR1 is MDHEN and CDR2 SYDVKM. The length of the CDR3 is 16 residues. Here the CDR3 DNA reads TGTGCCAGCACCCTCGGGGGGGTTAGGAGGAACACTGAAGCTTTCTTT. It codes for CASTLGGVRRNTEAFF.

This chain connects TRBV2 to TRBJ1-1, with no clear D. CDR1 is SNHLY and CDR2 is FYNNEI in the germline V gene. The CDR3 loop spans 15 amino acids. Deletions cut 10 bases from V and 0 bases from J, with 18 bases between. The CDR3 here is CATTFPGNMNTEAFF. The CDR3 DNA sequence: TGTGCCACCACGTTTCCGGGGAACATGAACACTGAAGCTTTCTTT.

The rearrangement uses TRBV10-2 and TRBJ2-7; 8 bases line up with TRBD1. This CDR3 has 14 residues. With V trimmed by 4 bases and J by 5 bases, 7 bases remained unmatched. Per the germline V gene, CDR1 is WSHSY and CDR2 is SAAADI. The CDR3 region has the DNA TGCGCCAGCAGTGTTAGGACAGGGAGCAACGAGCAGTACTTC. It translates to CASSVRTGSNEQYF.

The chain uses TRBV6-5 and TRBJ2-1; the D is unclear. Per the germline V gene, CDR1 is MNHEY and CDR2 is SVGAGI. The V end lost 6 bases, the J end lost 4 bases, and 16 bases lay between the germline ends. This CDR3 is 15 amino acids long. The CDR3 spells CASSPATAFYNEQFF. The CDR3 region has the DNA TGTGCCAGCAGCCCCGCAACGGCCTTTTACAATGAGCAGTTCTTC.

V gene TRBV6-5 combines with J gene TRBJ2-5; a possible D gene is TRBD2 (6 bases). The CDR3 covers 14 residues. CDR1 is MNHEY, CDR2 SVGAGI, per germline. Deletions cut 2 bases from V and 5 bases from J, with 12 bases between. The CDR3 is CASSYGRTMETQYF. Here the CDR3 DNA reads TGTGCCAGCAGTTACGGCAGGACTATGGAGACCCAGTACTTC.

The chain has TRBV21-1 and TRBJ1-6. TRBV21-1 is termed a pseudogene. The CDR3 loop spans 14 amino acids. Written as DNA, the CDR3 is TGTGCCAGCAGCGATCCTACTAATTCCCGGACCCTCCACTTT. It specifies CASSDPTNSRTLHF.

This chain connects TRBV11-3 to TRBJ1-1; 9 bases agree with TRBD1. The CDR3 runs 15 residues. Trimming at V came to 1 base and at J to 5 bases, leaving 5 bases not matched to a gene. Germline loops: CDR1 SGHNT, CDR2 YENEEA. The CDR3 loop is CASSLGNRGQTEAFF. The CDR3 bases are TGTGCCAGCAGCTTAGGTAACAGGGGGCAAACTGAAGCTTTCTTT.

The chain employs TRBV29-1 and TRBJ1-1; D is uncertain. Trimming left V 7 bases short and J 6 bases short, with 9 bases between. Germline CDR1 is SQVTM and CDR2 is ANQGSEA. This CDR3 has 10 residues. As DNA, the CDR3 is TGCAGCGCATCACCCCCTGAAGCTTTCTTT. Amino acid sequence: CSASPPEAFF.

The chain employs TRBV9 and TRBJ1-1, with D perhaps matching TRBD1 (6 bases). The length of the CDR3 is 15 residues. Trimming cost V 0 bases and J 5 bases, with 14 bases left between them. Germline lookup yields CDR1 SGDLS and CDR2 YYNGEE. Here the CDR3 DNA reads TGTGCCAGCAGCGTAGAAGGGGGAAGTTGGACTGAAGCTTTCTTT. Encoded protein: CASSVEGGSWTEAFF.

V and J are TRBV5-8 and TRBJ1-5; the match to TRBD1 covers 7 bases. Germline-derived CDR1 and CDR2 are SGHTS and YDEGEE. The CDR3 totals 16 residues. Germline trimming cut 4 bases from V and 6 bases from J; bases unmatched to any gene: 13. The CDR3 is CASSPRTGGVRQPQHF. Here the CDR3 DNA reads TGTGCCAGCAGCCCCCGGACAGGAGGAGTTCGTCAGCCCCAGCATTTT.

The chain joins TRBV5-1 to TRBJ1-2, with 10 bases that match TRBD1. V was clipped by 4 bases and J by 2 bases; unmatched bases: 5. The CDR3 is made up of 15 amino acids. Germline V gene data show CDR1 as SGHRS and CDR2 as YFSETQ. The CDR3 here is CASSDPGQGNYGYTF. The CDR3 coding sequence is TGCGCCAGCAGCGATCCGGGACAGGGGAACTATGGCTACACCTTC.

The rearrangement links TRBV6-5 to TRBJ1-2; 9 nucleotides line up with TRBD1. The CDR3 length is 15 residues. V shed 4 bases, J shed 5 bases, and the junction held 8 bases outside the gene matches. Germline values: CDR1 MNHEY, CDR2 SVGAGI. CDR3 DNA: TGTGCCAGCAGTTCTGGAGGACAGGGGCTGTATGGCTACACCTTC. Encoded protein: CASSSGGQGLYGYTF.

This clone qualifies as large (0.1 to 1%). CDR3 loop: CASRGTTVMEQFF. The CDR3 nucleotides are TGTGCCAGTCGCGGGACTACGGTTATGGAACAGTTCTTC. This chain uses TRBV19 with TRBJ2-1, with 7 bases fitting TRBD2. The CDR3 is 13 amino acids. Trimming took 8 bases from V and 13 from J; bases not matched to a gene: 14. Germline V lookup: CDR1 LNHDA, CDR2 SQIVND (reference sequence).

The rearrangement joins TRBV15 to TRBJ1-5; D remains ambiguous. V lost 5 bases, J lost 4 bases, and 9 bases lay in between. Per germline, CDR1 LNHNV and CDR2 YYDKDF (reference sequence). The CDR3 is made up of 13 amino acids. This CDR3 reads CATSPLGNQPQHF. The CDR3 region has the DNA TGTGCCACCAGCCCCTTGGGTAATCAGCCCCAGCATTTT.

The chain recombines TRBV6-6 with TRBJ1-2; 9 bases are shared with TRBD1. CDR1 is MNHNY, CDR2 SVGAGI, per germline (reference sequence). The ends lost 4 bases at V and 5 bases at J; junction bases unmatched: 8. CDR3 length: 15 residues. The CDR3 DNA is TGTGCCAGCAGTTTACCCGGGACAGGGACATATGGCTACACCTTC. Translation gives CASSLPGTGTYGYTF.

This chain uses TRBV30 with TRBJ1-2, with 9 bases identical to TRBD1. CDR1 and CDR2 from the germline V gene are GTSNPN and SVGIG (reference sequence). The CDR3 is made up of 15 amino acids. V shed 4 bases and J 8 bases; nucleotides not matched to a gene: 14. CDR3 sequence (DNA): TGTGCCTGGACTTGGACCGGACAGGGGATAGGGGGCTACACCTTC. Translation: CAWTWTGQGIGGYTF.

This chain's CDR3 is CASSIGLQRRYEQYF. The CDR3 DNA is TGTGCCAGTAGTATAGGGCTTCAGCGCCGTTACGAGCAGTACTTC. This sequence joins TRBV19 and TRBJ2-7; D gene ambiguous. CDR1 and CDR2 from the germline V gene are LNHDA and SQIVND (reference sequence). This CDR3 comprises 15 residues. Trimming took off 1 base at V and 4 bases at J, with 14 bases between the two ends.

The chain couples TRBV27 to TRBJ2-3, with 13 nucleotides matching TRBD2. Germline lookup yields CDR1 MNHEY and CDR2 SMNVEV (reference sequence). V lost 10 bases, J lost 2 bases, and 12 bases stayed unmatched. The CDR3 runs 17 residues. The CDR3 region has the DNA TGTGCCACCAAAAGGGGCGGACTAGCGGGAGACACAGATACGCAGTATTTT. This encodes CATKRGGLAGDTDTQYF.

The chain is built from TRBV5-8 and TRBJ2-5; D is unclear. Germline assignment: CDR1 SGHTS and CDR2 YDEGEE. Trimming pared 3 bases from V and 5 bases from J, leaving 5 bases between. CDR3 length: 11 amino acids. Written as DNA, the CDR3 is TGTGCCAGCAGCTACGGGGAGACCCAGTACTTC. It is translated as CASSYGETQYF.

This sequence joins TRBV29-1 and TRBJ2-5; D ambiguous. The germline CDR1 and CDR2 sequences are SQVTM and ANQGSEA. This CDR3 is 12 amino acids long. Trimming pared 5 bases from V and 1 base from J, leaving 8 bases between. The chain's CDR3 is CSVYISQETQYF. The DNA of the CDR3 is TGCAGCGTTTATATAAGCCAAGAGACCCAGTACTTC.

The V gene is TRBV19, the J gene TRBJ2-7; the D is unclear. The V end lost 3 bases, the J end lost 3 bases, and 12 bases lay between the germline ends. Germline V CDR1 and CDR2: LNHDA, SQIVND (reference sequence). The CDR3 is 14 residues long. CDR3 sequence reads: CASSMASPGYEQYF. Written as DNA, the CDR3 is TGTGCCAGTAGTATGGCCTCCCCGGGCTACGAGCAGTACTTC.